These 13 T cell receptor beta chains were sequenced from one sample in a study of blood T cell repertoires in COVID-19. TCRdb's table, derived via immunoSEQ multiplex PCR, lists solely in-frame clones and lacks some. This sample has about 230,000 clones, with 70% to 90% found just once. The sample taken for sequencing was peripheral blood. Receptors were obtained from a woman aged 70-85 years with active or convalescent COVID-19.

The CDR3 loop reads CASSLADWETQYF. The CDR3 DNA reads as TGTGCCAGCAGCTTAGCAGACTGGGAGACCCAGTACTTC. The V and J genes are TRBV7-2 and TRBJ2-5; no reliable D call. V was trimmed by 0 bases and J by 5 bases, leaving 7 bases between them. Per germline, CDR1 SGHTA and CDR2 FQGNSA. The CDR3 is 13 residues long.

This clone was picked up one time. The V and J genes are TRBV5-1 and TRBJ1-3; D is undetermined. Germline V CDR1 and CDR2: SGHRS, YFSETQ. CDR3 length: 16 residues. With 0 bases removed from V and 0 bases from J, the gap between germline ends came to 10 bases. CDR3 protein: CASSLAAGSSGNTIYF. The CDR3 DNA follows: TGCGCCAGCAGCTTGGCCGCGGGGAGCTCTGGAAACACCATATATTTT.

The chain combines TRBV19 with TRBJ2-7; 9 bases are shared with TRBD1. Germline V lookup: CDR1 LNHDA, CDR2 SQIVND (reference sequence). V shed 4 bases, J shed 4 bases, and the junction held 5 bases outside the gene matches. CDR3 length: 14 residues. The DNA of the CDR3 is TGTGCCAGTAGTACCGGGACAGGGCATTACGAGCAGTACTTC. It codes for CASSTGTGHYEQYF.

The chain combines TRBV27 with TRBJ2-2; D is perhaps TRBD2 (6 bases). Germline V gene sequence: CDR1 MNHEY, CDR2 SMNVEV (reference sequence). The CDR3 loop spans 17 amino acids. V was cut by 5 bases and J by 3 bases, with 19 bases left in between. CDR3 in DNA: TGTGCCAGCAGTCCACTAGCCTCCGGGGCCTACACCGGGGAGCTGTTTTTT. It encodes CASSPLASGAYTGELFF.

In its sample, this clone was seen a few times. This chain uses TRBV5-1 with TRBJ1-1; 7 bases agree with TRBD1. CDR1 and CDR2 (germline): SGHRS, YFSETQ. The CDR3 is 14 residues long. The trim removed 4 bases at V and 2 bases at J, leaving 5 bases unmatched. CDR3 sequence (DNA): TGCGCCAGCAGCCCCCAGGGGGTCAACACTGAAGCTTTCTTT. Translation gives CASSPQGVNTEAFF. The whole variable domain, remainder taken from reference TRBV5-1 and TRBJ1-1, is KAGVTQTPRYLIKTRGQQVTLSCSPISGHRSVSWYQQTPGQGLQFLFEYFSETQRNKGNFPGRFSGRQFSNSRSEMNVSTLELGDSALYLCASSPQGVNTEAFFGQGTRLTVV.

CDR3 amino acids: CASSTRDRATEAFF. The CDR3 DNA reads TGTGCCAGCTCAACCCGGGACAGAGCCACTGAAGCTTTCTTT. The rearrangement joins TRBV18 to TRBJ1-1; 7 nucleotides line up with TRBD1. Germline V lookup: CDR1 KGHSH, CDR2 LQKENI. This CDR3 region has 14 residues. V shed 5 bases and J 4 bases; nucleotides not matched to a gene: 7.

The chain uses TRBV6-2 or TRBV6-3 and TRBJ2-3, with D maybe TRBD1 (5 bases). The CDR3 has 15 amino acids. In germline, CDR1 is MNHEY, CDR2 SVGEGT. Trimming removed 2 bases from V and 0 bases from J, with 9 bases in between. CDR3 sequence (DNA): TGTGCCAGCAGTTACGGGGCCTCTAGCACAGATACGCAGTATTTT. The encoded protein is CASSYGASSTDTQYF.

CDR3 DNA sequence: TGTGCCAGCAGCTTAATCCCCGGGGGGCGGGGTGAGCAGTTCTTC. Protein sequence: CASSLIPGGRGEQFF. The chain carries TRBV11-2 and TRBJ2-1, with D possibly being TRBD2 (7 bases). The CDR3 runs 15 residues. Germline lookup yields CDR1 SGHAT and CDR2 FQNNGV. V lost 2 bases and J lost 9, with 17 bases in between.

V usage is TRBV7-8 and J usage is TRBJ2-5; 7 bases align to TRBD2. The CDR3 covers 16 residues. Germline V gene sequence: CDR1 SGHVS, CDR2 FQNEAQ. V dropped 5 bases and J dropped 3; count of bases not matched to a gene: 12. DNA of the CDR3: TGTGCCAGCAGCCCGATTGGGGCGGGGGACGAAGAGACCCAGTACTTC. It codes for CASSPIGAGDEETQYF.

The rearrangement joins TRBV7-2 to TRBJ2-7; 7 bases line up with TRBD1. The CDR3 length is 15 residues. V was clipped by 6 bases and J by 4 bases; unmatched bases: 12. Looked up from germline, CDR1 is SGHTA and CDR2 is FQGNSA. For the CDR3, the DNA is TGTGCCAGCAGTTCGTTTCTGGGACAGTCATACGAGCAGTACTTC. The encoded protein is CASSSFLGQSYEQYF. Variable domain in full (rest from reference TRBV7-2 and TRBJ2-7): GAGVSQSPSNKVTEKGKDVELRCDPISGHTALYWYRQSLGQGLEFLIYFQGNSAPDKSGLPSDRFSAERTGGSVSTLTIQRTQQEDSAVYLCASSSFLGQSYEQYFGPGTRLTVT.

The J gene is TRBJ2-5, the V gene TRBV6-5; the match to TRBD2 covers 9 bases. V lost 3 bases to trimming and J lost 5 bases; unmatched junction nucleotides: 10. The CDR3 totals 16 residues. Germline V lookup: CDR1 MNHEY, CDR2 SVGAGI. Here the CDR3 reads CASSYGAGGPVETQYF. DNA for the CDR3: TGTGCCAGCAGTTATGGGGCGGGAGGGCCGGTGGAGACCCAGTACTTC.

The chain combines TRBV19 with TRBJ1-1, with 12 bases aligning to TRBD1. Trimming at V came to 5 bases and at J to 10 bases, leaving 11 bases not matched to a gene. Looked up from germline, CDR1 is LNHDA and CDR2 is SQIVND (reference sequence). The CDR3 spans 15 residues. The CDR3 DNA reads as TGTGCCAGTAGTTTAGCAGGGACAGGGGGCCTTGGAGCTTTCTTT. This codes for CASSLAGTGGLGAFF.

The V and J genes are TRBV18 and TRBJ2-5; 7 bases are shared with TRBD2. J was trimmed by 4 bases and V by 3 bases; bases with no gene match: 11. The germline V gene encodes CDR1 KGHSH and CDR2 LQKENI. There are 16 residues in the CDR3. This chain's CDR3 is CASSPTSSGEGETQYF. In nucleotides, the CDR3 is TGTGCCAGCTCACCGACTAGCTCCGGAGAGGGAGAGACCCAGTACTTC. Combining the CDR3 with reference TRBV18 and TRBJ2-5 gives the whole variable domain NAGVMQNPRHLVRRRGQEARLRCSPMKGHSHVYWYRQLPEEGLKFMVYLQKENIIDESGMPKERFSAEFPKEGPSILRIQQVVRGDSAAYFCASSPTSSGEGETQYFGPGTRLLVL.